The 5 T cell receptor beta chains in this list originate from one sample, sequenced in a study of cytomegalovirus exposure and HLA in healthy donors. Primers for the PCR totalled 60 Vbeta and 13 Jbeta. Data came from immunoSEQ multiplex PCR; TCRdb stores just in-frame clones and leaves some out. The sample records over 120,000 clones, 75% being singletons. The sample consisted of PBMCs. The origin of the receptors is a man younger than 45 in good health and CMV-seronegative.

V gene TRBV7-9 combines with J gene TRBJ2-3, with 11 bases matching TRBD2. Germline values: CDR1 SEHNR, CDR2 FQNEAQ (reference sequence). The V and J ends lost 5 bases and 0 bases, in that order; junction bases with no gene match: 10. CDR3 length equals 18 residues. CDR3 loop: CASSEGTSGALSTDTQYF. CDR3 nucleotide sequence: TGTGCCAGCAGCGAAGGGACTAGCGGTGCTCTTAGCACAGATACGCAGTATTTT. Using reference TRBV7-9 and TRBJ2-3 for the parts outside the CDR3, the full variable domain is DTGVSQNPRHKITKRGQNVTFRCDPISEHNRLYWYRQTLGQGPEFLTYFQNEAQLEKSRLLSDRFSAERPKGSFSTLEIQRTEQGDSAMYLCASSEGTSGALSTDTQYFGPGTRLTVL.

This clone appeared many times. The genes are TRBV28 and TRBJ2-4; D perhaps matches TRBD2 (6 bases). V was trimmed by 4 bases and J by 15 bases, leaving 16 bases between them. The germline gives CDR1 MDHEN, CDR2 SYDVKM. The CDR3 covers 12 residues. In nucleotides, the CDR3 is TGTGCCAGCAGTTCCCGGGACTGGCTAAGGTACTTC. It encodes CASSSRDWLRYF.

This sequence joins TRBV7-9 and TRBJ2-7; the match to TRBD2 covers 8 bases. Germline V CDR1 and CDR2: SEHNR, FQNEAQ (reference sequence). This CDR3 comprises 14 residues. With V trimmed by 5 bases and J by 6 bases, 9 bases remained unmatched. The CDR3 DNA follows: TGTGCCAGCAGCCCGTCCCGGGGGGGTGGCGAGCAGTACTTC. Its translation: CASSPSRGGGEQYF.

Only a few counts were recorded for this clone. The CDR3 loop reads CASSPPTSDEQYF. The CDR3 DNA follows: TGTGCCAGCAGCCCACCGACTAGCGACGAGCAGTACTTC. The J gene is TRBJ2-7, the V gene TRBV4-2; 8 bases are a match to TRBD2. V shed 4 bases and J 5 bases; nucleotides not matched to a gene: 4. Germline V gene sequence: CDR1 LGHNA, CDR2 YNFKEQ. The CDR3 is made up of 13 amino acids.

This chain joins TRBV2 and TRBJ2-7; 10 nucleotides match TRBD1. The ends lost 6 bases at V and 2 bases at J; junction bases unmatched: 4. The CDR3 has 14 amino acids. CDR1 and CDR2 from the germline V gene are SNHLY and FYNNEI. CDR3: CASRAGTGAYEQYF. In nucleotides, the CDR3 is TGTGCCAGCAGGGCCGGGACAGGGGCCTACGAGCAGTACTTC.